The 22 T cell receptor beta chains below come from one sample, sequenced in a study of early stage breast cancer tumors (dated by TCRdb to 2015 to 2018). Libraries were prepared through the immunoSEQ multiplex PCR assay. The table comes from immuneACCESS by way of TCRdb, which keeps in-frame sequences with V and J called. Part of the clones is missing from these tables; in studies checked, under half for an unresolved V gene and the rest for unknown reasons. The sample includes about 72,000 clones, with 70% to 85% observed a single time. The ten largest clones capture under 4% of the sample. Sequenced: blood. The receptors stem from a person in their sixties with breast cancer.

This chain joins TRBV5-4 and TRBJ1-2; perhaps TRBD1 as D (5 bases). V shed 1 base and J shed 4 bases, with 8 bases lying between them. The CDR3 contains 13 residues. The germline CDR1 and CDR2 sequences are SGHNT and YYREEE (reference sequence). CDR3 nucleotide sequence: TGTGCCAGCAGCTTGTTTGGGGGCTATGGCTACACCTTC. Protein product: CASSLFGGYGYTF.

The CDR3 region is CASSEYGVNEQFF. Written as DNA, the CDR3 is TGCGCCAGCAGTGAATATGGGGTCAATGAGCAGTTCTTC. The chain links TRBV10-1 to TRBJ2-1; D is uncertain. The CDR3 runs 13 residues. Germline lookup yields CDR1 WNHNN and CDR2 SYGVQD (reference sequence). Trimming pared 3 bases from V and 6 bases from J, leaving 9 bases between.

This chain connects TRBV6-1 to TRBJ1-1; tentative D call: TRBD1 (5 bases). Deletions cut 7 bases from V and 6 bases from J, with 15 bases between. Germline CDR1 is MNHNS and CDR2 is SASEGT. CDR3 length: 13 residues. The CDR3 spells CASKLTADAEAFF. The CDR3 nucleotides are TGTGCCAGCAAGTTGACAGCGGACGCTGAAGCTTTCTTT.

The chain couples TRBV11-2 to TRBJ2-7; TRBD1 agrees at 9 bases. The V gene's germline CDR1 is SGHAT and CDR2 FQNNGV. V was clipped by 3 bases and J by 3 bases; unmatched bases: 3. The CDR3 spans 14 residues. This CDR3 reads CASSLGQGYYEQYF. The CDR3 DNA reads as TGTGCCAGCAGCTTGGGACAGGGATACTACGAGCAGTACTTC.

The rearrangement uses TRBV7-3 and TRBJ1-2; tentative D call: TRBD1 (6 bases). This CDR3 is 13 amino acids long. Trimming removed 2 bases at V and 8 bases at J, with 12 bases between. Germline CDR1 reads SGHTA; CDR2 reads FQGTGA. CDR3 in amino acids: CASSLPGEGGYTF. In DNA, the CDR3 is TGTGCCAGCAGCTTACCAGGGGAGGGGGGCTACACCTTC.

This chain connects TRBV11-3 to TRBJ2-2; TRBD1 aligns across 8 bases. V was pared by 1 base and J by 6 bases, with 1 base of the junction left unmatched. This CDR3 is built from 14 residues. Germline CDR1 and CDR2: SGHNT and YENEEA. The CDR3 bases are TGTGCCAGCAGCTTAGGACAGGGGTCCGGGGAGCTGTTTTTT. Translating it yields CASSLGQGSGELFF.

This chain links TRBV7-9 with TRBJ2-7; possible D gene TRBD2, 6 bases. CDR3 length equals 11 residues. The ends were cut back, 3 bases at V and 7 bases at J, with 7 bases in the middle. In germline, CDR1 is SEHNR, CDR2 FQNEAQ (reference sequence). CDR3 DNA sequence: TGTGCCAGCAGCTTCCGGGGGGAGCAGTACTTC. Its protein product is CASSFRGEQYF.

V gene TRBV28 combines with J gene TRBJ2-1; the D is unclear. The V and J ends lost 6 bases and 10 bases respectively, with 10 bases between them. CDR1 MDHEN and CDR2 SYDVKM come from the germline V gene. The length of the CDR3 is 11 residues. This CDR3 reads CASRLLTEQFF. CDR3 nucleotide sequence: TGTGCCAGCAGGCTCCTGACCGAGCAGTTCTTC.

As concerns this clone: A read error may produce the germline difference seen at one junction end. Other DNA sequences in the same sample also yield this CDR3. V and J are TRBV5-1 and TRBJ1-1; no firm D call. CDR1 and CDR2 (germline): SGHRS, YFSETQ. This CDR3 comprises 11 residues. CDR3 protein: CASSLNTEAFF. CDR3 nucleotide sequence: TGCGCCAGCAGCTTGAATACTGAAGCTTTCTTT. The complete variable domain, with remaining parts taken from reference TRBV5-1 and TRBJ1-1, reads KAGVTQTPRYLIKTRGQQVTLSCSPISGHRSVSWYQQTPGQGLQFLFEYFSETQRNKGNFPGRFSGRQFSNSRSEMNVSTLELGDSALYLCASSLNTEAFFGQGTRLTVV.

The gene calls are TRBV6-1 and TRBJ1-6; the match to TRBD1 covers 7 bases. The CDR3 totals 15 residues. Germline CDR1 is MNHNS and CDR2 is SASEGT. Trimming cost V 3 bases and J 9 bases; bases outside gene matches: 8. CDR3 residues: CASSDSQGLGSPLHF. The CDR3 DNA reads as TGTGCCAGCAGTGACTCACAGGGGCTGGGTTCACCCCTCCACTTT.

The V and J genes are TRBV28 and TRBJ1-5; D call uncertain. Trimming removed 2 bases at V and 4 bases at J, with 6 bases between. The CDR3 contains 13 residues. Looked up from germline, CDR1 is MDHEN and CDR2 is SYDVKM. The CDR3 spells CASSLMGNQPQHF. The DNA of the CDR3 is TGTGCCAGCAGTTTAATGGGAAATCAGCCCCAGCATTTT. Filled out from reference TRBV28 and TRBJ1-5, the complete variable domain reads DVKVTQSSRYLVKRTGEKVFLECVQDMDHENMFWYRQDPGLGLRLIYFSYDVKMKEKGDIPEGYSVSREKKERFSLILESASTNQTSMYLCASSLMGNQPQHFGDGTRLSIL.

This clone has only one observation. This sequence joins TRBV7-9 and TRBJ1-1; D remains unclear. CDR1 is SEHNR, CDR2 FQNEAQ, per germline (reference sequence). The CDR3 loop spans 13 amino acids. Deletions cut 3 bases from V and 10 bases from J, with 15 bases between. The CDR3 DNA reads as TGTGCCAGCAGCTTCGAGCCCCTAAAAGGAGCTTTCTTT. Protein product: CASSFEPLKGAFF.

This chain links TRBV7-8 with TRBJ1-5, with 8 bases aligning to TRBD1. The CDR3 has 16 amino acids. CDR1 is SGHVS, CDR2 FQNEAQ, per germline. The V segment lost 1 base and the J segment 3 bases; nucleotides outside the gene matches: 5. CDR3 residues: CASSLETGGINQPQHF. In nucleotides, the CDR3 is TGTGCCAGCAGCTTAGAAACAGGGGGAATCAATCAGCCCCAGCATTTT.

DNA for the CDR3: TGTGCCACCCGGGACGGGGCCGGCGACACCGGGGAGCTGTTTTTT. Translating gives CATRDGAGDTGELFF. The chain employs TRBV6-1 and TRBJ2-2, with D perhaps matching TRBD1 or TRBD2 (5 bases each). Trimming stripped 10 bases from V and 3 bases from J, with 18 bases between. The CDR3 loop spans 15 amino acids. Germline assignment: CDR1 MNHNS and CDR2 SASEGT.

V and J are TRBV6-1 and TRBJ2-7; the D gene is possibly TRBD2 (5 bases). Germline V gene data show CDR1 as MNHNS and CDR2 as SASEGT. The CDR3 totals 14 residues. V shed 4 bases and J shed 4 bases, with 14 bases lying between them. CDR3 sequence: CASSAGMGGYEQYF. As DNA, the CDR3 is TGTGCCAGCAGTGCGGGGATGGGCGGTTACGAGCAGTACTTC.

The chain is built from TRBV11-2 and TRBJ2-2; D is uncertain. The germline V gene has CDR1 SGHAT and CDR2 FQNNGV. V shed 1 base and J shed 3 bases, with 3 bases lying between them. The CDR3 has 13 residues. CDR3 in amino acids: CASSLVYTGELFF. DNA of the CDR3: TGTGCCAGCAGCTTAGTTTACACCGGGGAGCTGTTTTTT.

The table lists this clone with a few counts. The chain links TRBV2 to TRBJ2-7, with 7 bases identical to TRBD1. The CDR3 runs to 14 residues. Germline assignment: CDR1 SNHLY and CDR2 FYNNEI. V was clipped by 8 bases and J by 1 base; unmatched bases: 8. The CDR3 here is CASRKEDRSYEQYF. CDR3 nucleotide sequence: TGTGCCAGCCGGAAGGAGGACAGGTCCTACGAGCAGTACTTC.

The CDR3 DNA reads as TGTGCCAGCAGCCAAGGGGTAGCGGGGTTGGGAACAAGCACAGATACGCAGTATTTT. Translated, it gives CASSQGVAGLGTSTDTQYF. This chain links TRBV4-2 with TRBJ2-3; TRBD2 agrees at 8 bases. The V gene end was trimmed by 1 base and the J gene end by 0 bases; junction bases not matched to a gene: 12. This CDR3 spans 19 amino acids. The germline V gene encodes CDR1 LGHNA and CDR2 YNFKEQ.

The chain employs TRBV5-1 and TRBJ2-1; perhaps TRBD2 as D (6 bases). V was trimmed by 4 bases and J by 3 bases, leaving 11 bases between them. Germline CDR1 reads SGHRS; CDR2 reads YFSETQ. This CDR3 comprises 14 residues. CDR3 nucleotides: TGCGCCAGCAGCAGATCCGGGAGCTACAATGAGCAGTTCTTC. Protein sequence: CASSRSGSYNEQFF.

The chain recombines TRBV28 with TRBJ2-5, with 7 bases identical to TRBD2. CDR1 is MDHEN, CDR2 SYDVKM, per germline. The V segment lost 5 bases and the J segment 4 bases; nucleotides outside the gene matches: 10. The CDR3 loop spans 15 amino acids. The CDR3 loop reads CASSPSWGGRETQYF. As DNA, the CDR3 is TGTGCCAGCAGTCCCTCTTGGGGAGGGAGAGAGACCCAGTACTTC.

V usage is TRBV11-2 and J usage is TRBJ2-7, with 7 bases identical to TRBD1. With 2 bases clipped from V and 6 bases from J, the junction kept 13 bases outside the gene matches. Germline CDR1 reads SGHAT; CDR2 reads FQNNGV. The CDR3 totals 16 residues. CDR3 sequence: CASSLRVGRGYREQYF. In DNA, the CDR3 is TGTGCCAGCAGCTTAAGGGTCGGCAGGGGGTATCGCGAGCAGTACTTC.

This clone was detected only a few times. Here the CDR3 reads CASSRGGGDTQYF. The CDR3 coding sequence is TGTGCCAGCAGCAGGGGTGGTGGAGATACGCAGTATTTT. The chain couples TRBV11-3 to TRBJ2-3, with D perhaps matching TRBD1 (5 bases). CDR3 length: 13 amino acids. Trimming removed 5 bases from V and 5 bases from J, with 11 bases in between. The germline V gene encodes CDR1 SGHNT and CDR2 YENEEA.